This entry lists 23 T cell receptor beta chains sequenced from one sample in a study of CD8+CD57+ T cells in acquired aplastic anemia. Investigators profiled TCR beta VDJ and CDR3 from genomic DNA template. TCRdb passed the reads through MiXCR, listing each CDR3 protein once. The sample includes around 200,000 distinct CDR3 sequences, 50% to 70% of them seen just once. CD8+CD57+ cell expansion had been shown by flow cytometry in patients chosen for sequencing. Input material: sorted CD4+, CD8+, or CD8+CD57+ T cells (not recorded which) from PBMCs. Receptor source: a human donor with aplastic anemia.

This sequence joins TRBV10-3 and TRBJ1-1; TRBD1 matches at 9 bases. This CDR3 is built from 13 residues. V was clipped by 8 bases and J by 0 bases; unmatched bases: 1. CDR1 ENHRY and CDR2 SYGVKD come from the germline V gene. The CDR3 spells CAIRDRVNTEAFF. For the CDR3, the DNA is TGTGCCATCCGGGACAGGGTGAACACTGAAGCTTTCTTT.

The rearrangement joins TRBV9 to TRBJ1-6; D is undetermined. V was clipped by 0 bases and J by 10 bases, with 11 bases between them. The CDR3 length is 14 residues. In germline, CDR1 is SGDLS, CDR2 YYNGEE. The DNA of the CDR3 is TGTGCCAGCAGCGTAGCTAACTTTGGGTCACCCCTCCACTTT. Its translation: CASSVANFGSPLHF.

J is TRBJ2-7 and V is TRBV19; 9 nucleotides line up with TRBD1. V dropped 7 bases and J dropped 2; count of bases not matched to a gene: 6. Per the germline V gene, CDR1 is LNHDA and CDR2 is SQIVND (reference sequence). The CDR3 extends over 14 amino acids. CDR3 nucleotide sequence: TGTGCCAGTAAACCGGGACAGGGTCCCTACGAGCAGTACTTC. Its protein product is CASKPGQGPYEQYF.

The V gene is TRBV7-3, the J gene TRBJ2-1; TRBD1 is a possible D gene (6 bases). V lost 4 bases and J lost 5, with 15 bases in between. Germline V CDR1 and CDR2: SGHTA, FQGTGA. The CDR3 length is 15 residues. CDR3: CASSSPQGTHNEQFF. The CDR3 DNA reads as TGTGCCAGCAGCTCTCCGCAGGGGACCCACAATGAGCAGTTCTTC.

The chain recombines TRBV20-1 with TRBJ2-1; TRBD2 agrees at 11 bases. Germline values: CDR1 DFQATT, CDR2 SNEGSKA (reference sequence). V was pared by 0 bases and J by 2 bases, with 3 bases of the junction left unmatched. The CDR3 runs 16 residues. CDR3 in DNA: TGCAGTGCTAGAGATGGTAGCGGGAGGGCCTACAATGAGCAGTTCTTC. Translating it yields CSARDGSGRAYNEQFF.

This clonotype was seen many times. V is TRBV9 and J is TRBJ2-7; 9 bases are shared with TRBD1. The ends lost 0 bases at V and 2 bases at J; junction bases unmatched: 6. Germline values: CDR1 SGDLS, CDR2 YYNGEE. This CDR3 is 16 amino acids long. The CDR3 nucleotides are TGTGCCAGCAGCGTAGCTGCCGGGACAGGGACCTACGAGCAGTACTTC. Encoded protein: CASSVAAGTGTYEQYF.

This chain joins TRBV10-3 and TRBJ2-4, with 7 bases that match TRBD1. J lost 8 bases, V lost 11 bases, and 12 bases had no gene match. Germline V gene sequence: CDR1 ENHRY, CDR2 SYGVKD. There are 13 residues in the CDR3. CDR3 sequence: CAVAATGMDIQYF. Here the CDR3 DNA reads TGTGCCGTTGCCGCGACAGGGATGGACATTCAGTACTTC.

The rearrangement links TRBV6-5 to TRBJ2-7, with TRBD2 matching 7 bases. The V gene's germline CDR1 is MNHEY and CDR2 SVGAGI. Trimming removed 5 bases from V and 0 bases from J; junction bases left unmatched: 4. CDR3 length: 14 residues. The CDR3 loop reads CASSASGTSYEQYF. In DNA form, the CDR3 reads TGTGCCAGCAGTGCTAGCGGCACCTCCTACGAGCAGTACTTC.

The chain links TRBV2 to TRBJ2-1, with TRBD2 identical over 9 bases. The CDR3 runs 16 residues. Germline loops: CDR1 SNHLY, CDR2 FYNNEI. V lost 6 bases to trimming and J lost 4 bases; unmatched junction nucleotides: 10. The CDR3 loop reads CASSLGQTSGYNEQFF. CDR3 bases: TGTGCCAGCAGCTTAGGCCAGACTAGCGGATACAATGAGCAGTTCTTC.

V and J are TRBV29-1 and TRBJ2-1; 8 nucleotides line up with TRBD1. Germline CDR1 reads SQVTM; CDR2 reads ANQGSEA. The ends lost 6 bases at V and 4 bases at J; junction bases unmatched: 11. The CDR3 extends over 15 amino acids. The CDR3 region is CSVLPDRGYYNEQFF. In nucleotides, the CDR3 is TGCAGCGTCCTCCCCGACAGGGGTTATTACAATGAGCAGTTCTTC.

This clonotype was seen ten or more times. This chain joins TRBV24-1 and TRBJ2-3; D not certain. The CDR3 sequence is 12 residues long. Germline CDR1 is KGHDR and CDR2 is SFDVKD. Trimming left V 0 bases short and J 4 bases short, with 1 base between. The CDR3 nucleotides are TGTGCCACCAGTGATTTGCCAGATACGCAGTATTTT. It is translated as CATSDLPDTQYF.

This sequence joins TRBV7-8 and TRBJ2-5; 11 bases match TRBD2. This CDR3 has 19 amino acids. Germline lookup yields CDR1 SGHVS and CDR2 FQNEAQ. Trimming took 3 bases from V and 7 from J; bases not matched to a gene: 19. The CDR3 is CASSLGLAETSLKEGTQYF. The CDR3 nucleotides are TGTGCCAGCAGCTTGGGACTAGCGGAAACATCCCTAAAGGAAGGGACCCAGTACTTC. Variable domain in full (rest from reference TRBV7-8 and TRBJ2-5): GAGVSQSPRYKVAKRGQDVALRCDPISGHVSLFWYQQALGQGPEFLTYFQNEAQLDKSGLPSDRFFAERPEGSVSTLKIQRTQQEDSAVYLCASSLGLAETSLKEGTQYFGPGTRLLVL.

Note on this clonotype: A read error may account for a junction end that differs from germline. The chain combines TRBV10-2 with TRBJ2-7, with TRBD2 matching 11 bases. The CDR3 has 15 amino acids. Germline CDR1 reads WSHSY; CDR2 reads SAAADI. DNA for the CDR3: TGCGCCAGCAGGCCGACTAGCGGGGTCTCCTACGAGCGGTACTTC. It encodes CASRPTSGVSYERYF.

In this sample, this clonotype turned up many times. The chain combines TRBV15 with TRBJ1-3; a possible D gene is TRBD1 (5 bases). CDR1 is LNHNV, CDR2 YYDKDF, per germline (reference sequence). V was shortened by 6 bases and J by 2 bases, with 17 bases between the two germline ends. The CDR3 totals 16 residues. The CDR3 DNA reads as TGTGCCACCAGTTCCTTGGGGCTGGGTGCTGGAAACACCATATATTTT. Its translation is CATSSLGLGAGNTIYF.

Points on this clonotype: One junction end does not reproduce the germline sequence, and a read error may be involved. The chain combines TRBV5-5 with TRBJ2-1; 7 nucleotides align to TRBD2. CDR3 length equals 15 residues. Germline loops: CDR1 SGHKS, CDR2 YYEKEE (reference sequence). The chain's CDR3 is CASSLSGNSYNEQFF. The CDR3 DNA reads as TGCGCCAGCAGCCTAAGCGGGAACTCCTACAATGAGCAGTTCTTC.

This clonotype has a count of ten or more. CDR3 region: CASSQDAADRQETQYF. The CDR3 DNA is TGTGCCAGCAGCCAAGATGCGGCAGACCGTCAAGAGACCCAGTACTTC. The chain is built from TRBV3-1 and TRBJ2-5; D ambiguous. V lost 0 bases and J lost 2, with 13 bases in between. Germline CDR1 and CDR2: LGHDT and YNNKEL (reference sequence). The length of the CDR3 is 16 residues.

There are many counts of this clonotype. The V and J genes are TRBV6-2 or TRBV6-3 and TRBJ2-5; 7 bases are shared with TRBD2. CDR3 length: 13 residues. Germline V CDR1 and CDR2: MNHEY, SVGEGT. V dropped 2 bases and J dropped 5; count of bases not matched to a gene: 2. This CDR3 is CASSYRGEETQYF. CDR3 sequence (DNA): TGTGCCAGCAGTTACCGGGGGGAGGAGACCCAGTACTTC.

The rearrangement joins TRBV7-2 to TRBJ2-7; D perhaps matches TRBD2 (6 bases). CDR1 SGHTA and CDR2 FQGNSA come from the germline V gene. The CDR3 has 14 amino acids. The V end lost 5 bases, the J end lost 3 bases, and 14 bases lay between the germline ends. The CDR3 DNA reads as TGTGCCAGCAGCCAAGATCTGGGAGGCTACGAGCAGTACTTC. This codes for CASSQDLGGYEQYF.

The V gene is TRBV20-1, the J gene TRBJ1-6; perhaps TRBD1 as D (5 bases). Germline V CDR1 and CDR2: DFQATT, SNEGSKA (reference sequence). Between the trimmed V and J ends, which lost 3 bases and 9 bases, there was a span of 15 bases. This CDR3 has 14 residues. CDR3 sequence reads: CSARGGEGSSPLHF. CDR3 bases: TGCAGTGCTAGGGGAGGGGAGGGTAGTTCACCCCTCCACTTT.

The sample holds a few counts of this clonotype. V gene TRBV5-6 combines with J gene TRBJ2-1; D unclear. The V gene's germline CDR1 is SGHDT and CDR2 YYEEEE. This CDR3 contains 15 residues. Between the trimmed V and J ends, which lost 2 bases and 0 bases, there was a span of 9 bases. In DNA, the CDR3 is TGTGCCAGCAGCTTTTGGCGGAGCTCCTACAATGAGCAGTTCTTC. Translated, it gives CASSFWRSSYNEQFF.

About this clonotype: This likely comes from a read error, as the CDR3 has no conserved phenylalanine or tryptophan at its end. Because the CDR3's place on the DNA is in doubt, the DNA is left out and the CDR3 is given as listed by TCRdb. The chain has TRBV6-6 and TRBJ1-2. Per germline, CDR1 MNHNY and CDR2 SVGAGI (reference sequence). The CDR3 is made up of 14 amino acids, end residues included. The CDR3 here is CASSPSGAGYGCTS.

J is TRBJ2-2 and V is TRBV7-6; 16 bases line up with TRBD2. Germline assignment: CDR1 SGHVS and CDR2 FNYEAQ. This CDR3 contains 21 residues. V was pared by 5 bases and J by 3 bases, with 15 bases of the junction left unmatched. In DNA, the CDR3 is TGTGCCAGCAGCATAACCCCCGGGACTAGCGGGGGGGAGTTGGACACCGGGGAGCTGTTTTTT. Its protein is CASSITPGTSGGELDTGELFF.

This CDR3 reads CSVERGGQTEAFF. In nucleotides, the CDR3 is TGCAGCGTTGAACGAGGGGGCCAGACTGAAGCTTTCTTT. The chain combines TRBV29-1 with TRBJ1-1; 7 bases line up with TRBD1. CDR1 is SQVTM, CDR2 ANQGSEA, per germline. The CDR3 sequence is 13 residues long. The V segment lost 2 bases and the J segment 5 bases; nucleotides outside the gene matches: 5.